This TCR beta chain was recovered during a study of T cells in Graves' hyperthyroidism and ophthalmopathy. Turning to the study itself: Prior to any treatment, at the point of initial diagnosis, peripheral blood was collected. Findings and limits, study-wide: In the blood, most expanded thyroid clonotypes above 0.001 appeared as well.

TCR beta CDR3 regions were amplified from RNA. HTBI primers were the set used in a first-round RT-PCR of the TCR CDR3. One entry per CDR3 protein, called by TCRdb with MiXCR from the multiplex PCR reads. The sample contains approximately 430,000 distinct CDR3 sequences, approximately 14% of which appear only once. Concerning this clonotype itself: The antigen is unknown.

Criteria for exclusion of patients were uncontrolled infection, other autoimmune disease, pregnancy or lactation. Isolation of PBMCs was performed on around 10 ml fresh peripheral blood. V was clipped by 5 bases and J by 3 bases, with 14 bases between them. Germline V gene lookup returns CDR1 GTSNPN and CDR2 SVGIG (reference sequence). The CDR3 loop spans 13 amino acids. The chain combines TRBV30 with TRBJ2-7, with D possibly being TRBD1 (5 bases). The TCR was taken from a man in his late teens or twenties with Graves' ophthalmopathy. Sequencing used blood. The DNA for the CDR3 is TGTGCCTGGTCAGGAGACAGAAACTACGAGCAGTACTTC. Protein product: CAWSGDRNYEQYF.